This T cell receptor (beta chain) derives from a study of cytomegalovirus exposure and HLA in healthy donors. Germline assignment: CDR1 SNHLY and CDR2 FYNNEI. The V gene end was trimmed by 6 bases and the J gene end by 0 bases; junction bases not matched to a gene: 6. There are 16 residues in the CDR3. The primer mix had 60 Vbeta and 13 Jbeta primers. Some clones are missing from TCRdb's copy, which holds only in-frame ones; the method was immunoSEQ multiplex PCR. The table shows 70,000 to 95,000 clones, with approximately 65% occurring only once. The clonotype comes from a woman under 40 in good health and CMV-seropositive. V is TRBV2 and J is TRBJ2-2, with 8 bases aligning to TRBD1. What was sequenced was PBMCs. Here the CDR3 reads CASRETGASNTGELFF. The CDR3 DNA follows: TGTGCCAGCAGAGAGACAGGGGCGTCGAACACCGGGGAGCTGTTTTTT.